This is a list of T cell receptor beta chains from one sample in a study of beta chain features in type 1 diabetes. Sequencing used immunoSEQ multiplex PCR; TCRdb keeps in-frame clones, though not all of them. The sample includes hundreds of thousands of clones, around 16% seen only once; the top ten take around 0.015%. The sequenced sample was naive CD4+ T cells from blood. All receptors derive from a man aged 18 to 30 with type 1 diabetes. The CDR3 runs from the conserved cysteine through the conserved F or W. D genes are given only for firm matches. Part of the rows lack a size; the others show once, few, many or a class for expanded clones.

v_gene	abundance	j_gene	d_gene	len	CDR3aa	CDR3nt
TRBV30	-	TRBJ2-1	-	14	CAWSGGGSGNEQFF	TGTGCCTGGAGTGGGGGTGGGAGTGGTAATGAGCAGTTCTTC
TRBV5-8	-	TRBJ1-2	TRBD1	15	CASSAHPGQGDGYTF	TGTGCCAGCAGCGCTCATCCGGGACAGGGGGATGGCTACACCTTC
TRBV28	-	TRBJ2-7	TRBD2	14	CASSGASGTYEQYF	TGTGCCAGCTCCGGGGCTAGCGGGACCTACGAGCAGTACTTC
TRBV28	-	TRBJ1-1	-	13	CASSFPVTAEAFF	TGTGCCAGCAGCTTCCCCGTGACAGCTGAAGCTTTCTTT
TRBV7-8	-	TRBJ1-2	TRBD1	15	CASSMPGQGNYGYTF	TGTGCCAGCAGCATGCCGGGACAGGGGAACTATGGCTACACCTTC
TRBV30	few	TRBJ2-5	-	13	CAWSKGYQETQYF	TGTGCCTGGAGTAAGGGGTACCAAGAGACCCAGTACTTC
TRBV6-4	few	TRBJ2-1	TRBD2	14	CASSPRAGVGEQFF	TGTGCCAGCAGCCCCCGGGCGGGAGTCGGTGAGCAGTTCTTC
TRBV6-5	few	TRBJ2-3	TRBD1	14	CATCAATGEDTQYF	TGTGCCACATGCGCGGCGACAGGGGAAGATACGCAGTATTTT
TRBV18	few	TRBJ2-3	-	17	CASSPDMRGLRRDTQYF	TGTGCCAGCTCACCAGATATGCGGGGTCTCCGGAGAGATACGCAGTATTTT
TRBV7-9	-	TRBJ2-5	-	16	CASSLLALASEETQYF	TGTGCCAGCAGCTTACTGGCCCTCGCCTCAGAAGAGACCCAGTACTTC
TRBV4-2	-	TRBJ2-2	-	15	CASSPMASNTGELFF	TGTGCCAGCAGCCCGATGGCCTCAAACACCGGGGAGCTGTTTTTT
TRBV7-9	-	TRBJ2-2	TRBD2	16	CASSFGLAGDTGELFF	TGTGCCAGCAGCTTTGGACTAGCGGGAGACACCGGGGAGCTGTTTTTT
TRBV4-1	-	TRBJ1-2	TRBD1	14	CASSQQQGAGGYTF	TGCGCCAGCAGCCAACAACAGGGGGCAGGTGGCTACACCTTC
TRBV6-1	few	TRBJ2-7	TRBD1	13	CASSRDRRYEQYF	TGTGCCAGCAGTAGGGACAGACGGTACGAGCAGTACTTC
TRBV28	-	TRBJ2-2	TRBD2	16	CASGSSGGPNTGELFF	TGTGCCAGCGGGTCTAGCGGGGGCCCGAACACCGGGGAGCTGTTTTTT
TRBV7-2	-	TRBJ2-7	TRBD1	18	CASSLGRRWDSSTYEQYF	TGTGCCAGCAGCTTAGGGCGCCGATGGGACAGCTCAACCTACGAGCAGTACTTC
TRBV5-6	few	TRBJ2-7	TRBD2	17	CASSLLLAGTLYVEQYF	TGTGCCAGCAGCTTGCTACTAGCGGGAACCCTCTACGTAGAGCAGTACTTC
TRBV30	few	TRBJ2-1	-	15	CAWKGGESSYNEQFF	TGTGCCTGGAAGGGGGGGGAAAGCTCCTACAATGAGCAGTTCTTC
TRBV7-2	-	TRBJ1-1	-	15	CASTPSPLMNTEAFF	TGTGCCAGCACCCCAAGCCCCCTCATGAACACTGAAGCTTTCTTT
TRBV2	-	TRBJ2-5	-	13	CASSYDTQETQYF	TGTGCCAGCAGTTATGACACGCAAGAGACCCAGTACTTC
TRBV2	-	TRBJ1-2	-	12	CASRTEDYGYTF	TGTGCCAGCAGGACAGAAGACTATGGCTACACCTTC
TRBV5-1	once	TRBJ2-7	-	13	CASSDRSPGEQYF	TGCGCCAGCAGCGATCGATCGCCAGGCGAGCAGTACTTC
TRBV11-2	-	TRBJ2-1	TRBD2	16	CASSPIAGGLSNEQFF	TGTGCCAGCAGCCCGATAGCGGGGGGGCTGTCGAATGAGCAGTTCTTC
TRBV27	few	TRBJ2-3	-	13	CASSWGVWGTQYF	TGTGCCAGCAGTTGGGGGGTGTGGGGTACGCAGTATTTT
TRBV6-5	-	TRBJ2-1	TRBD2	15	CASSRGPGLGNEQFF	TGTGCCAGCAGTCGAGGGCCGGGACTAGGAAATGAGCAGTTCTTC
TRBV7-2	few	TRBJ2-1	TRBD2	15	CASSIGLAGYNEQFF	TGTGCCAGCAGCATCGGACTAGCGGGTTACAATGAGCAGTTCTTC
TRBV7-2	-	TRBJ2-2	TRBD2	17	CASSLAPLAMNTGELFF	TGTGCCAGCAGCTTAGCCCCACTAGCGATGAACACCGGGGAGCTGTTTTTT
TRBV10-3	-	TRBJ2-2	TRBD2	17	CAITGLAGAANTGELFF	TGTGCCATCACCGGACTAGCGGGAGCGGCCAACACCGGGGAGCTGTTTTTT
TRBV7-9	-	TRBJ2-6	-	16	CASSLAGLPRANVLTF	TGTGCCAGCAGCTTAGCCGGACTGCCTCGGGCCAACGTCCTGACTTTC
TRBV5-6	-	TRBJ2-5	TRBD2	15	CASSLRSGGRETQYF	TGTGCCAGCAGCTTGCGATCGGGAGGTAGGGAGACCCAGTACTTC